This passage covers 25 T cell receptor beta chains from one sample sequenced in a study of T cell responses to AZD1222 COVID-19 vaccine. The protocol was immunoSEQ multiplex PCR, while the TCRdb copy is restricted to in-frame clones and leaves out a portion. The table has 99,000 or so clones, about 93% seen once. The specimen was peripheral blood, collected on day 0 of AZD1222 vaccination. Receptor source: an adult in good health.

In its sample, this clone was seen once. The rearrangement joins TRBV3-1 (or the pseudogene TRBV3-2) to TRBJ1-6; weak D call: TRBD1 (5 bases). There are 13 residues in the CDR3. Between the trimmed V and J ends, which lost 1 base and 13 bases, there was a span of 11 bases. Germline CDR1 is LGHDT and CDR2 is YNNKEL (reference sequence). CDR3: CASSQVRGAPLHF. Written as DNA, the CDR3 is TGTGCCAGCAGCCAAGTTCGAGGGGCCCCCCTCCACTTT.

The chain has TRBV5-6 and TRBJ1-2, with 10 bases identical to TRBD1. The CDR3 runs to 15 residues. Losses at the gene ends were 4 bases for V and 8 bases for J; bases not matched to a gene: 11. Germline V gene lookup returns CDR1 SGHDT and CDR2 YYEEEE. CDR3 DNA sequence: TGTGCCAGCAGCGTCCCGGGACAGGGGTTCTACGGCTACACCTTC. Encoded protein: CASSVPGQGFYGYTF.

The chain combines TRBV10-3 with TRBJ1-6, with D possibly matching TRBD1 (6 bases). The length of the CDR3 is 13 residues. With 3 bases removed from V and 10 bases from J, the gap between germline ends came to 10 bases. From germline, CDR1 is ENHRY and CDR2 SYGVKD. The CDR3 reads CAISDNRDSPLHF. In DNA, the CDR3 is TGTGCCATCAGTGATAACAGGGACTCACCCCTCCACTTT.

In this sample, this clone turned up a few times. The chain carries TRBV6-5 and TRBJ1-5; D is ambiguous. V dropped 6 bases and J dropped 2 bases, with 14 bases sitting between them. CDR1 is MNHEY and CDR2 is SVGAGI in the germline V gene. The CDR3 consists of 15 residues. CDR3 loop: CASRPTDRRNQPQHF. The CDR3 nucleotides are TGTGCCAGCAGACCAACGGACCGCCGCAATCAGCCCCAGCATTTT.

The chain recombines TRBV18 with TRBJ1-5; D is undetermined. The length of the CDR3 is 12 residues. Germline CDR1 KGHSH, CDR2 LQKENI. V was clipped by 8 bases and J by 4 bases, with 9 bases between them. The CDR3 region has the DNA TGTGCCAGCCGGGGAGGGAATCAGCCCCAGCATTTT. It translates to CASRGGNQPQHF.

The chain couples TRBV2 to TRBJ2-3; D remains ambiguous. CDR3 length: 14 residues. The V gene's germline CDR1 is SNHLY and CDR2 FYNNEI. V shed 4 bases and J shed 0 bases, with 8 bases lying between them. CDR3 DNA: TGTGCCAGCAGTGGAAGAATTAGCACAGATACGCAGTATTTT. Translated: CASSGRISTDTQYF.

The chain carries TRBV4-2 and TRBJ1-1, with TRBD1 matching 7 bases. CDR1 and CDR2 (germline): LGHNA, YNFKEQ. J was trimmed by 0 bases and V by 0 bases; bases with no gene match: 4. CDR3 length: 16 residues. CDR3 DNA: TGTGCCAGCAGCCAAGATGCTGGGACAGTGAACACTGAAGCTTTCTTT. Its translation is CASSQDAGTVNTEAFF.

V and J are TRBV7-9 and TRBJ1-5; D is possibly TRBD1 (5 bases). CDR3 length: 14 residues. The V end lost 1 base, the J end lost 6 bases, and 10 bases lay between the germline ends. Germline V lookup: CDR1 SEHNR, CDR2 FQNEAQ (reference sequence). The DNA for the CDR3 is TGTGCCAGCAGCTTAGGAGGGGTGGGTCAGCCCCAGCATTTT. Protein sequence: CASSLGGVGQPQHF. Based on the CDR3 plus reference TRBV7-9 and TRBJ1-5, the full variable domain is DTGVSQNPRHKITKRGQNVTFRCDPISEHNRLYWYRQTLGQGPEFLTYFQNEAQLEKSRLLSDRFSAERPKGSFSTLEIQRTEQGDSAMYLCASSLGGVGQPQHFGDGTRLSIL.

V usage is TRBV6-5 and J usage is TRBJ1-5; D call uncertain. The CDR3 length is 10 residues. Germline V gene data show CDR1 as MNHEY and CDR2 as SVGAGI. Trimming shortened V by 11 bases and J by 13 bases, and 15 bases separated the two germline ends. The CDR3 DNA is TGTGCCCGCGAGGTACGCCGGCAGCATTTT. This encodes CAREVRRQHF.

The rearrangement joins TRBV7-2 to TRBJ2-3, with TRBD2 matching over 12 bases. Per germline, CDR1 SGHTA and CDR2 FQGNSA. Trimming cost V 4 bases and J 5 bases; bases outside gene matches: 4. The CDR3 extends over 15 amino acids. CDR3 coding DNA: TGTGCCAGCAGCTCCGGACTAGCGGGAATAGATACGCAGTATTTT. Protein: CASSSGLAGIDTQYF.

V usage is TRBV3-1 (or the pseudogene TRBV3-2) and J usage is TRBJ2-2; 11 nucleotides match TRBD2. Germline CDR1 LGHDT, CDR2 YNNKEL (reference sequence). The CDR3 contains 15 residues. With V trimmed by 2 bases and J by 6 bases, 2 bases remained unmatched. CDR3 nucleotide sequence: TGTGCCAGCAGCCAAACTAGCGGGAGTGCCGGGGAGCTGTTTTTT. Protein: CASSQTSGSAGELFF.

V is TRBV29-1 and J is TRBJ1-3, with a tentative D call TRBD1 (5 bases). The CDR3 covers 12 residues. Looked up from germline, CDR1 is SQVTM and CDR2 is ANQGSEA. V was pared by 6 bases and J by 1 base, with 7 bases between. CDR3 DNA sequence: TGCAGCGTGGGGACGTCTGGAAACACCATATATTTT. Its protein product is CSVGTSGNTIYF.

The V and J genes are TRBV5-1 and TRBJ2-7; TRBD1 is a possible D gene (5 bases). Germline CDR1 is SGHRS and CDR2 is YFSETQ. This CDR3 comprises 15 residues. V was pared by 4 bases and J by 3 bases, with 17 bases between. The CDR3 protein is CASSPRTGGFYEQYF. The CDR3 DNA is TGCGCCAGCAGCCCCCGAACAGGTGGATTCTACGAGCAGTACTTC.

The CDR3 protein is CASTKTGESTEAFF. For the CDR3, the DNA is TGTGCCAGCACAAAGACAGGGGAGTCCACTGAAGCTTTCTTT. The chain joins TRBV6-5 to TRBJ1-1, with 8 bases identical to TRBD1. Germline CDR1 MNHEY, CDR2 SVGAGI. Trimming removed 7 bases from V and 4 bases from J; junction bases left unmatched: 8. The CDR3 totals 14 residues.

This chain uses TRBV10-3 with TRBJ1-1; 8 positions agree with TRBD1. The CDR3 is made up of 16 amino acids. The V gene's germline CDR1 is ENHRY and CDR2 SYGVKD. With V trimmed by 5 bases and J by 4 bases, 12 bases remained unmatched. Written as DNA, the CDR3 is TGTGCCATCAGTACCGGGACAGGTCTTAGAGGCACTGAAGCTTTCTTT. Translated: CAISTGTGLRGTEAFF.

This sequence joins TRBV15 and TRBJ1-1; D is perhaps TRBD1 (5 bases). The V gene lost 2 bases and the J gene lost 4 bases, with 14 bases spanning the gap. The CDR3 covers 15 residues. Germline V gene data show CDR1 as LNHNV and CDR2 as YYDKDF (reference sequence). CDR3: CATSRPYGGTTEAFF. The DNA of the CDR3 is TGTGCCACCAGCAGACCATACGGGGGTACCACTGAAGCTTTCTTT.

J is TRBJ2-2 and V is TRBV7-9, with D perhaps matching TRBD2 (5 bases). Trimming removed 5 bases from V and 0 bases from J, with 7 bases in between. The CDR3 runs 14 residues. CDR1 and CDR2 (germline): SEHNR, FQNEAQ (reference sequence). This CDR3 reads CASSRAANTGELFF. The CDR3 DNA is TGTGCCAGCAGCAGAGCGGCGAACACCGGGGAGCTGTTTTTT.

This clone is a singleton in its sample. This sequence joins TRBV2 and TRBJ1-3; D gene uncertain. Trimming took off 6 bases at V and 4 bases at J, with 10 bases between the two ends. This CDR3 has 13 amino acids. Per the germline V gene, CDR1 is SNHLY and CDR2 is FYNNEI. The CDR3 sequence: CASSDRRGNTIYF. For the CDR3, the DNA is TGTGCCAGCAGCGACCGTCGAGGAAACACCATATATTTT.

The chain joins TRBV5-8 to TRBJ1-2; D unresolved. CDR1 and CDR2 from the germline V gene are SGHTS and YDEGEE. CDR3 length: 14 amino acids. V was pared by 5 bases and J by 4 bases, with 15 bases between. The CDR3 sequence: CASRYVLGVYGYTF. CDR3 sequence (DNA): TGTGCCAGCAGATATGTCTTGGGCGTCTATGGCTACACCTTC.

V gene TRBV6-5 combines with J gene TRBJ1-5, with D possibly being TRBD1 (5 bases). V lost 8 bases and J lost 0, with 14 bases in between. CDR3 length equals 15 residues. CDR1 and CDR2 (germline): MNHEY, SVGAGI. CDR3 DNA: TGTGCCAGCTTGTTCGGGACGGCTAGCAATCAGCCCCAGCATTTT. This codes for CASLFGTASNQPQHF.

The chain combines TRBV10-1 with TRBJ1-1, with D unclear. The germline V gene encodes CDR1 WNHNN and CDR2 SYGVQD (reference sequence). Deletions cut 3 bases from V and 7 bases from J, with 15 bases between. The CDR3 has 14 residues. The CDR3 nucleotides are TGCGCCAGCAGTGACGGCCAGCGAAGGGATGAAGCTTTCTTT. Protein sequence: CASSDGQRRDEAFF.

The rearrangement links TRBV11-3 to TRBJ2-7; a possible D gene is TRBD2 (5 bases). The CDR3 length is 15 residues. V lost 3 bases, J lost 7 bases, and 19 bases lay in between. CDR1 is SGHNT and CDR2 is YENEEA in the germline V gene. The CDR3 here is CASSFSGPRSGEQYF. In DNA form, the CDR3 reads TGTGCCAGCAGCTTCTCAGGTCCGAGGTCGGGGGAGCAGTACTTC.

The rearrangement links TRBV18 to TRBJ2-7; either TRBD1 or TRBD2 may fit D (5 bases each). The ends were cut back, 0 bases at V and 7 bases at J, with 13 bases in the middle. The CDR3 is made up of 14 amino acids. The V gene's germline CDR1 is KGHSH and CDR2 LQKENI. CDR3 amino acids: CASSPPTGPREQYF. Here the CDR3 DNA reads TGTGCCAGCTCACCACCGACGGGACCAAGAGAGCAGTACTTC.

The chain uses TRBV5-6 and TRBJ2-3; D unresolved. The germline V gene has CDR1 SGHDT and CDR2 YYEEEE. Trimming cost V 2 bases and J 9 bases, with 16 bases left between them. The CDR3 has 14 residues. DNA of the CDR3: TGTGCCAGCAGCTTCTACCGCCGAGACAACACGCAGTATTTT. It translates to CASSFYRRDNTQYF.

This sequence joins TRBV5-1 and TRBJ2-1; a weak D match, TRBD2 (5 bases). The CDR3 length is 16 residues. V lost 0 bases and J lost 0, with 10 bases in between. Germline V lookup: CDR1 SGHRS, CDR2 YFSETQ. In DNA, the CDR3 is TGCGCCAGCAGCTTGGGTGTTGGGAGCTCCTACAATGAGCAGTTCTTC. It is translated as CASSLGVGSSYNEQFF.